This is a list of T cell receptor beta chains from one sample in a study of vaccination effects on CD4 cells after COVID-19. Data came from immunoSEQ multiplex PCR; TCRdb stores just in-frame clones and leaves some out. The sample carries 25,000 to 30,000 clones, roughly 80% recorded once. The antigens for these receptors are not known. This specimen consisted of CD4+ T cells from PBMCs cultured with HCoV-229E spike peptides, obtained after COVID-19 vaccination. Receptor source: a human donor who received a COVID-19 vaccine. Each CDR3 is given with its conserved first and last residue. Fields, in order: J gene, clone size, V gene, D gene, CDR3 DNA, CDR3 protein. A D gene is named only where the DNA matches it firmly. Size tells how often a clone was seen (once, few, many) or the class of an expanded clone, and some rows leave it out.

j_gene: TRBJ1-3; abundance: NA; v_gene: TRBV6-5; d_gene: TRBD1; CDR3nt: TGTGCCAGCGGGACAGGCCACTCTGGAAACACCATATATTTT; CDR3aa: CASGTGHSGNTIYF
j_gene: TRBJ2-7; abundance: NA; v_gene: TRBV5-6; d_gene: TRBD1; CDR3nt: TGTGCCAGCAGAAGCCGACAGGGCTACGAGCAGTACTTC; CDR3aa: CASRSRQGYEQYF
j_gene: TRBJ2-7; abundance: once; v_gene: TRBV6-6; d_gene: NA; CDR3nt: TGTGCCAGCAGTTACGGGCCGGGAATACCCTACGAGCAGTACTTC; CDR3aa: CASSYGPGIPYEQYF
j_gene: TRBJ2-5; abundance: NA; v_gene: TRBV5-1; d_gene: NA; CDR3nt: TGCGCCAGCAGCTTGGCCGGCAGAAGCCCTCAAGAGACCCAGTACTTC; CDR3aa: CASSLAGRSPQETQYF
j_gene: TRBJ2-7; abundance: NA; v_gene: TRBV7-2; d_gene: NA; CDR3nt: TGTGCCAGCAGCTTAGACAGGCTCGAGCAGTACTTC; CDR3aa: CASSLDRLEQYF
j_gene: TRBJ1-4; abundance: NA; v_gene: TRBV19; d_gene: NA; CDR3nt: TGTGCCAGTAGCAAACAACCGGACGGCGAAAAACTGTTTTTT; CDR3aa: CASSKQPDGEKLFF
j_gene: TRBJ2-7; abundance: NA; v_gene: TRBV12-3/TRBV12-4; d_gene: NA; CDR3nt: TGTGCCAGCAGTTTAGTGGGGGACCGGCAGTACTTC; CDR3aa: CASSLVGDRQYF
j_gene: TRBJ1-2; abundance: few; v_gene: TRBV30; d_gene: NA; CDR3nt: TGTGCCTGGAGTGTACTAATCGGGGTCGGCTACACCTTC; CDR3aa: CAWSVLIGVGYTF
j_gene: TRBJ2-5; abundance: NA; v_gene: TRBV6-5; d_gene: TRBD2; CDR3nt: TGTGCCAGCAGAAGTGCGGGGGGGGAGACCCAGTACTTC; CDR3aa: CASRSAGGETQYF
j_gene: TRBJ1-3; abundance: NA; v_gene: TRBV6-5; d_gene: NA; CDR3nt: TGTGCCAGCAGTTACTCCAGCAGGACCCGTGGAAACACCATATATTTT; CDR3aa: CASSYSSRTRGNTIYF
j_gene: TRBJ2-1; abundance: NA; v_gene: TRBV7-9; d_gene: TRBD2; CDR3nt: TGTGCCAGCAAGACTAGCGGGATGTCTAATGAGCAGTTCTTC; CDR3aa: CASKTSGMSNEQFF
j_gene: TRBJ2-2; abundance: NA; v_gene: TRBV9; d_gene: TRBD1; CDR3nt: TGTGCCAGCAGCGAAAAGGGGGCTGGGACCGGGGAGCTGTTTTTT; CDR3aa: CASSEKGAGTGELFF
j_gene: TRBJ1-2; abundance: NA; v_gene: TRBV29-1; d_gene: NA; CDR3nt: TGCAGCGTTGTCGGGGGACTATCCTATGGCTACACCTTC; CDR3aa: CSVVGGLSYGYTF
j_gene: TRBJ2-7; abundance: few; v_gene: TRBV4-2; d_gene: NA; CDR3nt: TGTGCCAGCAGCCAAGAGGAGGGGTGGGAGCAGTACTTC; CDR3aa: CASSQEEGWEQYF
j_gene: TRBJ1-1; abundance: NA; v_gene: TRBV5-6; d_gene: TRBD1; CDR3nt: TGTGCCAGCAGCTTGGGGGGCAGGGGGGCTTTCTTT; CDR3aa: CASSLGGRGAFF
j_gene: TRBJ1-2; abundance: few; v_gene: TRBV20-1; d_gene: NA; CDR3nt: TGCAGTGCTAGCGATCCCTACACCTTC; CDR3aa: CSASDPYTF
j_gene: TRBJ2-4; abundance: NA; v_gene: TRBV2; d_gene: TRBD2; CDR3nt: TGTGCCAGCAGTCCCCCGGGACTAGCGGGGGAGGACATTCAGTACTTC; CDR3aa: CASSPPGLAGEDIQYF
j_gene: TRBJ2-7; abundance: NA; v_gene: TRBV6-1; d_gene: NA; CDR3nt: TGTGCCAGCAGTGAAGTCCCGGGAGCAACCGACGAGCAGTACTTC; CDR3aa: CASSEVPGATDEQYF
j_gene: TRBJ1-2; abundance: NA; v_gene: TRBV27; d_gene: NA; CDR3nt: TGTGCCAGCAGCGGGGCAGGCCAGGGCGATGGCTACACCTTC; CDR3aa: CASSGAGQGDGYTF
j_gene: TRBJ1-5; abundance: NA; v_gene: TRBV9; d_gene: NA; CDR3nt: TGTGCCAGCAGCGTCGGCCAGACTGGCAATCAGCCCCAGCATTTT; CDR3aa: CASSVGQTGNQPQHF
j_gene: TRBJ2-3; abundance: NA; v_gene: TRBV5-3; d_gene: TRBD2; CDR3nt: TGTGCCAGAAGCTCAACTAGCGGAGTGGATCCAGATACGCAGTATTTT; CDR3aa: CARSSTSGVDPDTQYF
j_gene: TRBJ2-7; abundance: NA; v_gene: TRBV27; d_gene: TRBD1; CDR3nt: TGTGCCAGCAGTCCTGGGACAGACCCCTACGAGCAGTACTTC; CDR3aa: CASSPGTDPYEQYF
j_gene: TRBJ2-7; abundance: NA; v_gene: TRBV12-3/TRBV12-4; d_gene: TRBD1; CDR3nt: TGTGCCAGCAGTTCGTCCCTCGGGACAGGGTACTTC; CDR3aa: CASSSSLGTGYF
j_gene: TRBJ1-1; abundance: NA; v_gene: TRBV18; d_gene: NA; CDR3nt: TGTGCCAGCTCAGATGGGGAAAACACTGAAGCTTTCTTT; CDR3aa: CASSDGENTEAFF
j_gene: TRBJ2-2; abundance: NA; v_gene: TRBV30; d_gene: TRBD2; CDR3nt: TGTGCCTGGACACTATCGGGGGGTTCTTGGAACACCGGGGAGCTGTTTTTT; CDR3aa: CAWTLSGGSWNTGELFF
j_gene: TRBJ1-1; abundance: few; v_gene: TRBV19; d_gene: TRBD1; CDR3nt: TGTGCCAGTAGTTGGGGACAGGGCTCTAGTGACACTGAAGCTTTCTTT; CDR3aa: CASSWGQGSSDTEAFF
j_gene: TRBJ2-3; abundance: few; v_gene: TRBV2; d_gene: TRBD2; CDR3nt: TGTGCCAGCAGTCGGGGGGGCAGCACAGATACGCAGTATTTT; CDR3aa: CASSRGGSTDTQYF
j_gene: TRBJ1-2; abundance: NA; v_gene: TRBV6-5; d_gene: NA; CDR3nt: TGTGCCAGCAGTTACTCTAAGGGTGTCTATGGCTACACCTTC; CDR3aa: CASSYSKGVYGYTF
j_gene: TRBJ1-5; abundance: once; v_gene: TRBV7-2; d_gene: TRBD1; CDR3nt: TGTGCCAGCAGCCTGGGACAGCTCCGGACCCAGCATTTT; CDR3aa: CASSLGQLRTQHF
j_gene: TRBJ2-1; abundance: NA; v_gene: TRBV24-1; d_gene: TRBD1; CDR3nt: TGTGCCACCAGTGACCCCGGACAGGGGGCTGCGAATGAGCAGTTCTTC; CDR3aa: CATSDPGQGAANEQFF
j_gene: TRBJ1-1; abundance: NA; v_gene: TRBV27; d_gene: NA; CDR3nt: TGTGCCAGCAGGGTTCGGTTTACAGGCGGGAACACTGAAGCTTTCTTT; CDR3aa: CASRVRFTGGNTEAFF
j_gene: TRBJ2-3; abundance: medium-sized; v_gene: TRBV24-1; d_gene: NA; CDR3nt: TGTGCCACCAGTGTAGTAGCTAACACAGATACGCAGTATTTT; CDR3aa: CATSVVANTDTQYF
j_gene: TRBJ2-5; abundance: NA; v_gene: TRBV6-5; d_gene: TRBD2; CDR3nt: TGTGCCAGCAGCCGCGGGGGGGCAAGGGAGACCCAGTACTTC; CDR3aa: CASSRGGARETQYF
j_gene: TRBJ2-5; abundance: NA; v_gene: TRBV5-1; d_gene: NA; CDR3nt: TGCGCCAGCAGCTTGGGTTCCAACCAAGAGACCCAGTACTTC; CDR3aa: CASSLGSNQETQYF
j_gene: TRBJ1-4; abundance: NA; v_gene: TRBV30; d_gene: TRBD1; CDR3nt: TGTGCCTGGACCCCGGGACAGTTTAATGAAAAACTGTTTTTT; CDR3aa: CAWTPGQFNEKLFF
j_gene: TRBJ2-7; abundance: NA; v_gene: TRBV29-1; d_gene: TRBD2; CDR3nt: TGCAGCGTTCGGGGGGGATACTACGAGCAGTACTTC; CDR3aa: CSVRGGYYEQYF
j_gene: TRBJ1-2; abundance: NA; v_gene: TRBV24-1; d_gene: NA; CDR3nt: TGTGCCACCAGTGATTTGACAGGGAGGGGCTACACCTTC; CDR3aa: CATSDLTGRGYTF
j_gene: TRBJ2-7; abundance: NA; v_gene: TRBV27; d_gene: NA; CDR3nt: TGTGCCAGCAGCCCTTACGGACACCTTACAGGCGAGCAGTACTTC; CDR3aa: CASSPYGHLTGEQYF
j_gene: TRBJ2-5; abundance: NA; v_gene: TRBV19; d_gene: TRBD1; CDR3nt: TGTGCCAGTAGTAAACAGGACAGGGGTTTCAAAGAGACCCAGTACTTC; CDR3aa: CASSKQDRGFKETQYF
j_gene: TRBJ2-7; abundance: few; v_gene: TRBV20-1; d_gene: NA; CDR3nt: TGCAGTGTCAGTGGCACCTACGAGCAGTACTTC; CDR3aa: CSVSGTYEQYF
j_gene: TRBJ2-1; abundance: NA; v_gene: TRBV11-2; d_gene: TRBD2; CDR3nt: TGTGCCAGCAGCTTGGACGGGAGGGTGGATGAGCAGTTCTTC; CDR3aa: CASSLDGRVDEQFF
j_gene: TRBJ1-4; abundance: NA; v_gene: TRBV4-1; d_gene: NA; CDR3nt: TGCGCCAGCAGCCACCCCCAGGGCAGGGGACGGATAACTAATGAAAAACTGTTTTTT; CDR3aa: CASSHPQGRGRITNEKLFF
j_gene: TRBJ2-7; abundance: NA; v_gene: TRBV13; d_gene: TRBD2; CDR3nt: TGTGCCAGCAGCTCGGGACTAGCCTTCTCTTACGAGCAGTACTTC; CDR3aa: CASSSGLAFSYEQYF
j_gene: TRBJ1-2; abundance: NA; v_gene: TRBV6-5; d_gene: TRBD1; CDR3nt: TGTGCCAGCAAAATCGGCCGACAGGGGGCATATGGCTACACCTTC; CDR3aa: CASKIGRQGAYGYTF
j_gene: TRBJ2-1; abundance: NA; v_gene: TRBV5-1; d_gene: TRBD1; CDR3nt: TGCGCCAGCAGCTTCACAGGGGGGACCTACAATGAGCAGTTCTTC; CDR3aa: CASSFTGGTYNEQFF
j_gene: TRBJ2-7; abundance: NA; v_gene: TRBV18; d_gene: TRBD1; CDR3nt: TGTGCCAGCTCACCCGGACAGGACGGTAAAGAGCAGTACTTC; CDR3aa: CASSPGQDGKEQYF
j_gene: TRBJ2-5; abundance: NA; v_gene: TRBV5-5; d_gene: NA; CDR3nt: TGTGCCAGCAGCTTGGAAAGACAGGCGCAAGAGACCCAGTACTTC; CDR3aa: CASSLERQAQETQYF
j_gene: TRBJ1-6; abundance: NA; v_gene: TRBV7-9; d_gene: NA; CDR3nt: TGTGCCAGCAGCTTCCAGGATACTTATAATTCACCCCTCCACTTT; CDR3aa: CASSFQDTYNSPLHF
j_gene: TRBJ1-2; abundance: NA; v_gene: TRBV15; d_gene: NA; CDR3nt: TGTGCCACCAGCAGAGATGGTCGCAGGGAGGGTGGCTACACCTTC; CDR3aa: CATSRDGRREGGYTF
j_gene: TRBJ1-1; abundance: NA; v_gene: TRBV12-3/TRBV12-4; d_gene: NA; CDR3nt: TGTGCCAGCAGTTTATACTCGCAGACGACAGCTTTCTTT; CDR3aa: CASSLYSQTTAFF
j_gene: TRBJ2-1; abundance: NA; v_gene: TRBV15; d_gene: NA; CDR3nt: TGTGCCACCAGCAGAAGCAGGGGATCCTACAATGAGCAGTTCTTC; CDR3aa: CATSRSRGSYNEQFF
j_gene: TRBJ2-3; abundance: NA; v_gene: TRBV11-3; d_gene: NA; CDR3nt: TGTGCCAGCAGCTTACGGGGTCCGGATGCGCAGTATTTT; CDR3aa: CASSLRGPDAQYF
j_gene: TRBJ1-2; abundance: NA; v_gene: TRBV5-4; d_gene: NA; CDR3nt: TGTGCCAGCCACGGGACCCCTAAAGATGGCTACACCTTC; CDR3aa: CASHGTPKDGYTF
j_gene: TRBJ1-4; abundance: NA; v_gene: TRBV29-1; d_gene: NA; CDR3nt: TGCAGCGTTTCCCTGACAGTGAAGAATGAAAAACTGTTTTTT; CDR3aa: CSVSLTVKNEKLFF
j_gene: TRBJ2-1; abundance: NA; v_gene: TRBV18; d_gene: NA; CDR3nt: TGTGCCAGCTCACCACAGGGGAAAAATGAGCAGTTCTTC; CDR3aa: CASSPQGKNEQFF
j_gene: TRBJ2-4; abundance: NA; v_gene: TRBV28; d_gene: TRBD1; CDR3nt: TGTGCCAGCAGTTGGGGACAGGGGTTAGCCAAAAACATTCAGTACTTC; CDR3aa: CASSWGQGLAKNIQYF
j_gene: TRBJ1-4; abundance: NA; v_gene: TRBV29-1; d_gene: NA; CDR3nt: TGCAGCGTTATCGGAGACTCCATAACTAATGAAAAACTGTTTTTT; CDR3aa: CSVIGDSITNEKLFF
j_gene: TRBJ2-2; abundance: NA; v_gene: TRBV19; d_gene: NA; CDR3nt: TGTGCCAGTCTTACGCGGGACGCCGGGGAGCTGTTTTTT; CDR3aa: CASLTRDAGELFF
j_gene: TRBJ1-5; abundance: NA; v_gene: TRBV25-1; d_gene: NA; CDR3nt: TGTGCCAGCAGTGGGACCGAAGTGTATAGCAATCAGCCCCAGCATTTT; CDR3aa: CASSGTEVYSNQPQHF